The entry below describes one T cell receptor beta chain. Vbeta (60) and Jbeta (13) primers were used in the PCR. The protocol was immunoSEQ multiplex PCR, while the TCRdb copy is restricted to in-frame clones and leaves out a portion. This sample's table has about 110,000 clones. This specimen comes from a study of cytomegalovirus exposure and HLA in healthy donors. Germline CDR1 SGHRS, CDR2 YFSETQ. The CDR3 extends over 15 amino acids. Trimming took off 0 bases at V and 4 bases at J, with 13 bases between the two ends. The receptor was isolated from a man in his forties in good health and CMV-seropositive. The chain joins TRBV5-1 to TRBJ1-2; D remains unclear. Sequenced input: PBMCs. Here the CDR3 reads CASSLAPGGSYGYTF. The CDR3, as DNA: TGCGCCAGCAGCTTGGCGCCTGGAGGCTCCTATGGCTACACCTTC.